This T cell receptor beta chain was found in a study of Ad26.COV2.S vaccination and SARS-CoV-2 variants. Study information: Donor joined the COV1001 Ad26.COV2.S trial arm. Ad26.COV2.S shots went into the muscle once or twice, 56 days apart.

Produced via immunoSEQ multiplex PCR; TCRdb's table is partial and in-frame only. The sample holds roughly 240,000 clones, approximately 90% seen once. This sample's treatment: roughly 19 received Ad26.COV2.S at low or high dose, single or two shots; about 5 received placebo; per-sample allocation not given. Day 63 after the first vaccine or placebo injection was the time point for sampling. A Boston adult aged 18-55 years was the donor. The CDR3 runs to 14 residues. J lost 5 bases, V lost 1 base, and 3 bases had no gene match. Germline assignment: CDR1 GTSNPN and CDR2 SVGIG (reference sequence). This clonotype was obtained from a person between 18 and 59 years old who received the Ad26.COV2.S COVID-19 vaccine or a placebo. The rearrangement uses TRBV30 and TRBJ1-5; 9 bases fit TRBD1. The specimen was peripheral blood, collected in a trial of Ad26.COV2.S vaccine versus placebo. Here the CDR3 reads CAWSGGQGYQPQHF. CDR3 coding DNA: TGTGCCTGGAGTGGCGGACAGGGGTATCAGCCCCAGCATTTT.